Included here is one T cell receptor (beta chain) sequence, with context. Its specificity is unknown. These data come from a study of shared clonotypes between healthy human individuals. Points from the study as a whole: Blood alone was sampled, and tissue repertoires likely differ.

The germline V gene encodes CDR1 DFQATT and CDR2 SNEGSKA (reference sequence). This CDR3 has 10 residues. V was shortened by 3 bases and J by 7 bases, with 4 bases between the two germline ends. Naivety among CD8 cells was defined by CD45RO negativity and positive CCR7 selection, thereby excluding terminally differentiated effector memory CD45RA+ cells. The data were produced by immunoSEQ multiplex PCR, yet TCRdb's version contains in-frame clones alone and is incomplete. Of some 2,000,000 clones listed, roughly 94% are singletons. The receptor's source is a man aged 18-30 years in good health. Sequencing was carried out using naive CD8+ T cells sorted from blood. This chain uses TRBV20-1 with TRBJ2-1, with D unresolved. CDR3 sequence (DNA): TGCAGTGCTAGGGCTAATGAGCAGTTCTTC. This sequence encodes CSARANEQFF.